The T cell receptor (beta chain) under discussion was sequenced for a study of blood T cell repertoires in COVID-19 (dated by TCRdb to 2018 to 2021). Regarding the research as a whole: Samples from collaborators originated in the United States, Italy and Spain and spanned both the acute and convalescent phases of COVID-19. The prospective study material was composed of cDNA or gDNA derived from T cells, B-cell-depleted T cells, or PBMCs. Subjects who had been exposed to COVID-19, were actively infected with it, or had recovered from it provided the deeply sampled blood TCRbeta repertoires that made up the dataset. The repertoires were released in a freely available public database meant as a resource for research on the immune response to SARS-CoV-2. Samples were obtained from the ongoing ImmuneRACE study (first 160 participants) and from about 1,300 subjects provided by 6 global collaborators. Sample metadata almost always included a de-identified subject ID, COVID-19 status, age in years and sex. HLA class I and class II types, where available, came from metadata supplied by the sample provider rather than from assay-based typing. The investigation overall reported the following: The amount of clinical and demographic metadata varied by source and participant and was provided uncurated.

On this clone: The clone's antigen remains unknown. Nothing much larger sits one base from this clone, and base qualities are not available.

As encoded in the germline V gene (reference sequence), CDR1 is MNHEY while CDR2 is SMNVEV. At the junction V is shortened by 3 bases and J by 2 bases; bases outside the gene matches: 1. The cysteine opens and the phenylalanine closes a CDR3 of 14 amino acids. The entry retains the CDR3 DNA only, 42 bases that are in frame from base 1. TCRbeta CDR3 regions were amplified from genomic DNA using the immunoSEQ Assay, a bias-controlled multiplex PCR. On the study's bioinformatics: The number of nucleated cells in each sample was estimated by amplification of reference gene primers within the assay. To quantify the absolute abundance of each unique TCRbeta CDR3 rearrangement, sequence reads were collapsed and filtered. Productive Simpson clonality was computed per sample as the square root of Simpson's diversity index over productive rearrangements. Here the immuneACCESS table is served through TCRdb, limited to in-frame sequences with V and J called. Missing clones are a known gap in these copies; in checked studies unresolved V genes cover under half, and the rest lacks a known reason. V and J calls plus clone size are reproduced from that table; the DNA served to infer D and trimming. Counted in this sample were a few hundred thousand clones; roughly 85% of them appeared once. The ten largest account for roughly 7.8% of the sample.

Each collaborating institution followed its own protocols to collect whole blood in K2EDTA tubes. For TCRbeta analysis, collaborators shipped samples as frozen whole blood, isolated PBMCs, or DNA extracted from either of those sample types. Sequenced material: peripheral blood. The origin of this receptor is a human donor in a cohort sampled during active COVID-19. The sequence links TRBV27 to TRBJ2-7; 10 bases in between match TRBD1. The DNA sequence reads TGTGCCAGCAGTTTCGGGACAGGGGCCTACGAGCAGTACTTC. Translated, this gives CASSFGTGAYEQYF.